This T cell receptor beta chain was found in a study of blood T cell repertoires in COVID-19. Study as a whole: Acute and convalescent COVID-19 samples came from the United States, Italy and Spain. T cells, B-cell-depleted T cells, or PBMCs provided the cDNA or gDNA that served as material.

Germline CDR1 is LGHDT and CDR2 is YNNKEL (reference sequence). The CDR3 is 15 amino acids. Trimming took 4 bases from V and 6 from J, leaving 16 bases between them. Under the authors' procedure: Nucleated cell counts were estimated from reference gene primer amplification. Sequenced by immunoSEQ multiplex PCR; TCRdb stores in-frame clones only, minus some. From that table come the V and J calls and clone size; the DNA was used to work out D and trimming. The data hold more than 95,000 clones, with roughly nine tenths observed a single time. There are a few counts of this clone. This receptor was identified in a woman aged 60-75 years with acute or convalescent COVID-19. Sequencing was carried out using peripheral blood. The V and J genes are TRBV3-1 (or the pseudogene TRBV3-2) and TRBJ1-5, with D possibly TRBD1 on 5 matching bases. As DNA, the CDR3 is TGTGCCAGCAGCCCCCCGGGAGGGAGGGGTCAGCCCCAGCATTTT. It specifies CASSPPGGRGQPQHF.